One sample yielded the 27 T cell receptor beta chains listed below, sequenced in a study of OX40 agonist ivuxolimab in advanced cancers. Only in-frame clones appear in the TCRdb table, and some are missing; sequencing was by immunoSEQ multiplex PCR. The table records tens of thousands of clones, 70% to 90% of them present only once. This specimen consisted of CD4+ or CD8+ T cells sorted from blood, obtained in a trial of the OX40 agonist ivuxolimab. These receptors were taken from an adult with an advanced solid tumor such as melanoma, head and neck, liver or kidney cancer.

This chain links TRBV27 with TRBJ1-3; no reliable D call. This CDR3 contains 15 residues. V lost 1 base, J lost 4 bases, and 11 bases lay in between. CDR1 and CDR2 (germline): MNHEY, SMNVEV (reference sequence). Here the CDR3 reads CASSLYPPGGNTIYF. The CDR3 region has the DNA TGTGCCAGCAGTTTATATCCACCGGGCGGAAACACCATATATTTT.

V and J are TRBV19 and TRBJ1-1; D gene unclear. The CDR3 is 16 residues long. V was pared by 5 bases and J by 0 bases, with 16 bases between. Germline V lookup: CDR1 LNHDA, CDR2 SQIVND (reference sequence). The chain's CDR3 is CASSPGQRNLNTEAFF. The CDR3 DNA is TGTGCCAGTAGTCCGGGTCAGAGAAATTTGAACACTGAAGCTTTCTTT.

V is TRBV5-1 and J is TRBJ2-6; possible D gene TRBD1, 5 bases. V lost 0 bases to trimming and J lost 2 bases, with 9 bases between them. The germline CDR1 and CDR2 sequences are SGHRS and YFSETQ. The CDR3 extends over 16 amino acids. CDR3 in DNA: TGCGCCAGCAGCTTGGGTCCAGGGACTGGGGCCAACGTCCTGACTTTC. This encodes CASSLGPGTGANVLTF.

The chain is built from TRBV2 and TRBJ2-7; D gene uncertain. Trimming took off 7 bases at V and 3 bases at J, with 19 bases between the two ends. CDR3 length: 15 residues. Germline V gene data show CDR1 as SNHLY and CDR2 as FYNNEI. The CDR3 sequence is CASTPIELIHYEQYF. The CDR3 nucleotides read TGTGCCAGCACCCCCATAGAGCTCATCCACTACGAGCAGTACTTC.

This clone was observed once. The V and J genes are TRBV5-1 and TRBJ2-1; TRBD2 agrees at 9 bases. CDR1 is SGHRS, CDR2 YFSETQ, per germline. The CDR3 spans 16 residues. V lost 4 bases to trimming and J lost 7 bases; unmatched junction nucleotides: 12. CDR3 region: CASSRRLAEGDNEQFF. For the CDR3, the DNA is TGCGCCAGCAGCCGGAGACTAGCGGAGGGGGATAATGAGCAGTTCTTC.

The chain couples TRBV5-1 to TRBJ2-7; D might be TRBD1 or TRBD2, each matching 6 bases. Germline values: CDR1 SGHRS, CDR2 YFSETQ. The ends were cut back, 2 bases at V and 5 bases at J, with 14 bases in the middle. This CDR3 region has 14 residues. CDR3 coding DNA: TGCGCCAGCAGCTTCGGAGGGGGAAAAAACGAGCAGTACTTC. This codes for CASSFGGGKNEQYF.

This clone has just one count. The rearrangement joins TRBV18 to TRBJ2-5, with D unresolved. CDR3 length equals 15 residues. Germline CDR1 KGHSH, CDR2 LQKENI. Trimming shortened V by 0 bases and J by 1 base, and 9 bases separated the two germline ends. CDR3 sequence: CASSPPSSTQETQYF. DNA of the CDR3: TGTGCCAGCTCACCACCGAGCAGTACCCAAGAGACCCAGTACTTC.

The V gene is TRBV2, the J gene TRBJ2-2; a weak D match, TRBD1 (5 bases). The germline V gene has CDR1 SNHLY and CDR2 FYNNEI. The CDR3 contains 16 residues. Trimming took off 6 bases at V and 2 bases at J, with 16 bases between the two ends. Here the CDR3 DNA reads TGTGCCAGCAGCGAGGCCGCTCAGGGTAACACCGGGGAGCTGTTTTTT. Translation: CASSEAAQGNTGELFF.

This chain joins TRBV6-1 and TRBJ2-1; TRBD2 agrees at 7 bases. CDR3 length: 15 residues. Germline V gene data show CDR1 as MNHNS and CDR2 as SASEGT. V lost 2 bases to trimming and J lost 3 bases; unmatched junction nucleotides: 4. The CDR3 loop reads CASSESGGFYNEQFF. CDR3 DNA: TGTGCCAGCAGTGAATCGGGGGGATTCTACAATGAGCAGTTCTTC.

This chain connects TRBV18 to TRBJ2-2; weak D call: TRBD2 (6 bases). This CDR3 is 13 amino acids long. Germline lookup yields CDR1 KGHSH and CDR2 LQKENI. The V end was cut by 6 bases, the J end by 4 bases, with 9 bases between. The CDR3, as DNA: TGTGCCAGCTCCCGCGGGACCACCGGGGAGCTGTTTTTT. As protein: CASSRGTTGELFF. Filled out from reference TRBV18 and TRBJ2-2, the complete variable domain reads NAGVMQNPRHLVRRRGQEARLRCSPMKGHSHVYWYRQLPEEGLKFMVYLQKENIIDESGMPKERFSAEFPKEGPSILRIQQVVRGDSAAYFCASSRGTTGELFFGEGSRLTVL.

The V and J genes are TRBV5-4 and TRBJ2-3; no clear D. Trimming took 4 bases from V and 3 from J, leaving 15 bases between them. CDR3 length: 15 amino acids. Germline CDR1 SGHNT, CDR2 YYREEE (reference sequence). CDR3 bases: TGTGCCAGCAGCCCATATTTGCGGAAAACAGATACGCAGTATTTT. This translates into CASSPYLRKTDTQYF.

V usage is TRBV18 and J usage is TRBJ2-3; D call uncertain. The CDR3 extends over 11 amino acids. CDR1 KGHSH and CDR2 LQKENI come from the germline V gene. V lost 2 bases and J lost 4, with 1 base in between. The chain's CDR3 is CASSPSDTQYF. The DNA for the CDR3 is TGTGCCAGCTCACCATCAGATACGCAGTATTTT. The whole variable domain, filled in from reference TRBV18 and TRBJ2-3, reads NAGVMQNPRHLVRRRGQEARLRCSPMKGHSHVYWYRQLPEEGLKFMVYLQKENIIDESGMPKERFSAEFPKEGPSILRIQQVVRGDSAAYFCASSPSDTQYFGPGTRLTVL.

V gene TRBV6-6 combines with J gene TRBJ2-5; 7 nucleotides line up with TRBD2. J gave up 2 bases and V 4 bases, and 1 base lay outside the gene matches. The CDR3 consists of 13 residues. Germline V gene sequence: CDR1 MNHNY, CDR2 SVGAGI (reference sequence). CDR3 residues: CASSFSGQETQYF. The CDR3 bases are TGTGCCAGCAGTTTTAGCGGGCAAGAGACCCAGTACTTC.

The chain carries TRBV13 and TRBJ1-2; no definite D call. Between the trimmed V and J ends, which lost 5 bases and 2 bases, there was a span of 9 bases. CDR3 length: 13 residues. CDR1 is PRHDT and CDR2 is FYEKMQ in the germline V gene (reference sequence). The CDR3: CASSPRVNYGYTF. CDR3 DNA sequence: TGTGCCAGCAGCCCACGGGTGAACTATGGCTACACCTTC.

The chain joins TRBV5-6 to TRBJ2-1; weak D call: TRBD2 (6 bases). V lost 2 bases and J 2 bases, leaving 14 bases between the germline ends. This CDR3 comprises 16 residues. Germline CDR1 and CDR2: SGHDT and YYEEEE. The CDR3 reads CASSFSWDFTYNEQFF. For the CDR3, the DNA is TGTGCCAGCAGCTTTTCCTGGGACTTTACCTACAATGAGCAGTTCTTC.

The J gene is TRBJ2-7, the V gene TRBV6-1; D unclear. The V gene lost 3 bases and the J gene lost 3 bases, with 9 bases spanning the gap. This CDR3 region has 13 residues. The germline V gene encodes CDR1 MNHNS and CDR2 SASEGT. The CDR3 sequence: CASSDQLGYEQYF. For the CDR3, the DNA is TGTGCCAGCAGTGATCAATTGGGCTACGAGCAGTACTTC.

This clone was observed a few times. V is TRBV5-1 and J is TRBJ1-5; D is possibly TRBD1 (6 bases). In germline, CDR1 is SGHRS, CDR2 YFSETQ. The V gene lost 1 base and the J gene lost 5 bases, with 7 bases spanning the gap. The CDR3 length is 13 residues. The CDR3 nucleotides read TGCGCCAGCAGCTTGTCAGGGGATCAGCCCCAGCATTTT. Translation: CASSLSGDQPQHF.

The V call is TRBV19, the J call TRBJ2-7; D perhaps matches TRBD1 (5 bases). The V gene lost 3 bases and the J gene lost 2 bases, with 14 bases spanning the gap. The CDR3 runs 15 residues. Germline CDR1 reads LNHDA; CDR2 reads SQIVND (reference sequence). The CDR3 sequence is CASSIRGAGTYEQYF. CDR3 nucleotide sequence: TGTGCCAGTAGTATTCGCGGAGCAGGGACCTACGAGCAGTACTTC.

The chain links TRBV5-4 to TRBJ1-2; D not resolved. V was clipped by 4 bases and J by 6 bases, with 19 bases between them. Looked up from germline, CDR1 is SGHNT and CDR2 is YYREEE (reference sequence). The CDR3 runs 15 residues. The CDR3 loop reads CASSLKLGRTDGYTF. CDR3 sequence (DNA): TGTGCCAGCAGCCTAAAACTTGGAAGGACGGATGGCTACACCTTC.

CDR3 sequence (DNA): TGTGCCAGCAGCCGGGGACAGGGGTCGTATGGCTACACCTTC. It is translated as CASSRGQGSYGYTF. The chain employs TRBV5-6 and TRBJ1-2, with TRBD1 identical over 10 bases. There are 14 residues in the CDR3. The germline CDR1 and CDR2 sequences are SGHDT and YYEEEE. With 4 bases clipped from V and 5 bases from J, the junction kept 5 bases outside the gene matches.

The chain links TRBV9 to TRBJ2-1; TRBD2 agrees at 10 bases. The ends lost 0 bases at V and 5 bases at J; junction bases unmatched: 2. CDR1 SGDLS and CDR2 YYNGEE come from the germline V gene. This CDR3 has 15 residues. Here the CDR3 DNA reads TGTGCCAGCAGCGTAGAACTAGCGGGACACAATGAGCAGTTCTTC. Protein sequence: CASSVELAGHNEQFF.

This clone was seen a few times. The CDR3 DNA reads as TGTGCCAGCAGCATTGAGCGCAGGGATGAGCAGTTCTTC. Translated: CASSIERRDEQFF. The chain employs TRBV5-4 and TRBJ2-1, with D possibly matching TRBD1 (5 bases). Trimming removed 4 bases from V and 8 bases from J, with 13 bases in between. Germline loops: CDR1 SGHNT, CDR2 YYREEE (reference sequence). CDR3 length equals 13 residues.

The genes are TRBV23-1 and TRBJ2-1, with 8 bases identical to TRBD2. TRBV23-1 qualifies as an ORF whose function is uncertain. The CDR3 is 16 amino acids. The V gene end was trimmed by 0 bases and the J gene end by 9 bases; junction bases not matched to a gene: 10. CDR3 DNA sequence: TGCGCCAGCAGTCAATCTCGGCTAGCGGGCAAGGGTGAGCAGTTCTTC. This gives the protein CASSQSRLAGKGEQFF.

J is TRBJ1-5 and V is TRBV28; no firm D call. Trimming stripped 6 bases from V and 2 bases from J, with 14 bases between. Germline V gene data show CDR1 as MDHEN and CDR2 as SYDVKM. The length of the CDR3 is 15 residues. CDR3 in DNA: TGTGCCAGCAGACGATGGACGGCTGGCAATCAGCCCCAGCATTTT. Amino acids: CASRRWTAGNQPQHF.

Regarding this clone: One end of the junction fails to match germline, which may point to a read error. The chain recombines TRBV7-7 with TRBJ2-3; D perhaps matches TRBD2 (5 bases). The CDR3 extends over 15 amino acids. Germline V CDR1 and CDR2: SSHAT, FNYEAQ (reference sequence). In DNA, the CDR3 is TGTGCTAGCAGCGCCAGCGGATCTAGCACAGATACGCAGTATTTT. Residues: CASSASGSSTDTQYF.

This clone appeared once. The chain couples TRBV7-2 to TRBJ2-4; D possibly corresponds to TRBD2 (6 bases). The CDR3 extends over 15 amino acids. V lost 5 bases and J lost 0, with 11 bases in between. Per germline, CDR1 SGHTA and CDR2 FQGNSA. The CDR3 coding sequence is TGTGCCAGCAGCCCTGAGCGGGTAGCCAAAAACATTCAGTACTTC. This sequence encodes CASSPERVAKNIQYF. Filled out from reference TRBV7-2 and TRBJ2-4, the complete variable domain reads GAGVSQSPSNKVTEKGKDVELRCDPISGHTALYWYRQSLGQGLEFLIYFQGNSAPDKSGLPSDRFSAERTGGSVSTLTIQRTQQEDSAVYLCASSPERVAKNIQYFGAGTRLSVL.

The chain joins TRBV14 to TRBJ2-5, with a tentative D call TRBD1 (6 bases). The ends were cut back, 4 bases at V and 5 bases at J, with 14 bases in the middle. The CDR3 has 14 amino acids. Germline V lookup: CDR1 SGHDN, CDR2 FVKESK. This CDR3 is CASSRLTGSETQYF. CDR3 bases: TGTGCCAGCAGCCGACTTACAGGGTCGGAGACCCAGTACTTC.